This TCR beta chain was identified in a study of regulatory T cells in long-lasting Graves disease. Arm-PCR of CDR3 regions with iRepertoire HTBI primers generated TCR beta libraries. Via MiXCR, TCRdb re-called the multiplex PCR reads, giving one row per CDR3 protein. The sample shows hundreds of thousands of distinct CDR3 sequences, 20% to 25% of them seen only once. This sample's time point: persistent/refractory GD, antithyroid drugs over 5 years with positive TRAb. Construction of the TCR library relied on RNA isolated from PBMCs. EDTA tubes were used for drawing about 9 milliliters of peripheral blood. Trimming took 2 bases from V and 1 from J, leaving 12 bases between them. The germline CDR1 and CDR2 sequences are MNHEY and SVGAGI. The CDR3 has 16 amino acids. This clonotype turned up a few times. The target antigen is unknown. Study observations and caveats: Persistent Graves' patients possessed reduced TCR diversity relative to recently diagnosed ones. Sample size was small, which may have lowered accuracy.

The rearrangement uses TRBV6-5 and TRBJ2-1, with D possibly being TRBD1 (6 bases). The sample consisted of peripheral blood mononuclear cells (PBMCs), taken when the disease was refractory, from a patient treated with antithyroid drugs. This TCR was sampled from a female donor with Graves disease. The CDR3 loop is CASSYGGTYSYNEQFF. CDR3 nucleotide sequence: TGTGCCAGCAGTTACGGGGGCACCTATTCCTACAATGAGCAGTTCTTC.